The 13 T cell receptor beta chains presented below share a single source sample, sequenced in a study of regulatory T cells in long-lasting Graves disease. Sequencing libraries for TCR beta were prepared with iRepertoire HTBI primers and Arm-PCR of CDR3 regions. TCRdb fed the multiplex PCR reads into MiXCR, producing one record per CDR3 protein. The data show about 620,000 distinct CDR3 sequences, 15% to 20% seen once. The time point is: newly diagnosed GD, antithyroid drugs for less than 3 months. Generation of the TCR library employed RNA extracted from PBMCs. These data also formed part of another study, on T cells in Graves' hyperthyroidism and ophthalmopathy.

Source: peripheral blood mononuclear cells (PBMCs), taken at new diagnosis, from a patient treated with antithyroid drugs. The receptors stem from a young woman with Graves disease.

The V and J genes are TRBV4-1 and TRBJ2-1, with 11 bases fitting TRBD1. CDR1 is MGHRA and CDR2 is YSYEKL in the germline V gene. The CDR3 has 15 residues. Trimming took 5 bases from V and 4 from J; bases not matched to a gene: 4. CDR3 coding DNA: TGCGCCAGCAGCGGACAGGGGGCGAGATACAATGAGCAGTTCTTC. It translates to CASSGQGARYNEQFF.

The chain is built from TRBV3-1 and TRBJ2-3; no clear D gene. The CDR3 is 13 amino acids. Germline CDR1 LGHDT, CDR2 YNNKEL (reference sequence). Trimming took off 5 bases at V and 3 bases at J, with 9 bases between the two ends. Written as DNA, the CDR3 is TGTGCCAGCAGCTATAGTGCGACAGATACGCAGTATTTT. Translating it yields CASSYSATDTQYF.

For this clonotype: It may be a read error: a sequence one base away is much more abundant. The chain employs TRBV7-9 and TRBJ2-1; the D call may be TRBD1 or TRBD2 (5 bases each). Per the germline V gene, CDR1 is SEHNR and CDR2 is FQNEAQ (reference sequence). The ends were cut back, 4 bases at V and 6 bases at J, with 7 bases in the middle. The CDR3 totals 12 residues. CDR3 residues: CASSWGSNEQFF. The CDR3 DNA reads as TGTGCCAGCAGCTGGGGGTCCAATGAGCAGTTCTTC.

The CDR3 region is CSASRVETQYF. The CDR3 region has the DNA TGCAGTGCTAGCAGGGTGGAGACCCAGTACTTC. This chain links TRBV20-1 with TRBJ2-5, with a weak D call TRBD1 (5 bases). The CDR3 extends over 11 amino acids. V shed 3 bases and J shed 5 bases, with 7 bases lying between them. Germline CDR1 DFQATT, CDR2 SNEGSKA (reference sequence).

A word on this clonotype: It may be a read error: a sequence one base away is much more abundant. The rearrangement uses TRBV20-1 and TRBJ2-1, with TRBD2 as a possible D gene (8 bases). In germline, CDR1 is DFQATT, CDR2 SNEGSKA (reference sequence). V was shortened by 4 bases and J by 6 bases, with 19 bases between the two germline ends. CDR3 length: 15 amino acids. The CDR3, as DNA: TGCAGTGCTATTCCGCGGGAGGCAGGGGGCAATGAGCAGTTCTTC. It specifies CSAIPREAGGNEQFF.

This clonotype appeared many times. The CDR3 loop reads CASSQERQNTGELFF. The DNA of the CDR3 is TGTGCCAGCAGCCAAGAGAGGCAAAACACCGGGGAGCTGTTTTTT. The chain employs TRBV3-1 and TRBJ2-2; D gene uncertain. V gave up 0 bases and J gave up 2 bases, with 7 bases separating them. The CDR3 is 15 amino acids. Germline CDR1 and CDR2: LGHDT and YNNKEL (reference sequence).

This clonotype occurred a few times. J is TRBJ2-7 and V is TRBV19, with D perhaps matching TRBD2 (6 bases). The CDR3 sequence is 13 residues long. The V gene lost 6 bases and the J gene lost 7 bases, with 16 bases spanning the gap. Germline CDR1 LNHDA, CDR2 SQIVND (reference sequence). CDR3 nucleotides: TGTGCCAGTAGCGCACAGGTGGAGGGAGAGCAGTACTTC. Its translation: CASSAQVEGEQYF.

This clonotype showed up many times. The chain recombines TRBV28 with TRBJ1-2; 9 positions match TRBD1. This CDR3 has 16 amino acids. Germline loops: CDR1 MDHEN, CDR2 SYDVKM. V lost 4 bases, J lost 4 bases, and 10 bases stayed unmatched. The CDR3 nucleotides read TGTGCCAGCAGTTACGCGACCGGGACAGGGACCTATGGCTACACCTTC. Amino acid sequence: CASSYATGTGTYGYTF.

The chain combines TRBV4-1 with TRBJ2-7; D possibly corresponds to TRBD2 (6 bases). In germline, CDR1 is MGHRA, CDR2 YSYEKL. The CDR3 is made up of 13 amino acids. Trimming cost V 1 base and J 9 bases, with 13 bases left between them. The CDR3 protein is CASSQGGSGSQYF. The CDR3 DNA reads as TGCGCCAGCAGCCAAGGTGGGAGCGGGTCGCAGTACTTC.

About this clonotype itself: A much larger clone is a single base away; this may be a read error. The chain couples TRBV28 to TRBJ1-5, with D perhaps matching TRBD1 (5 bases). V gave up 4 bases and J gave up 7 bases, with 23 bases separating them. The CDR3 runs to 17 residues. The germline gives CDR1 MDHEN, CDR2 SYDVKM. This CDR3 reads CASSSSAGFPGGQPQHF. The CDR3 DNA is TGTGCCAGCAGTTCCTCCGCGGGTTTCCCCGGGGGGCAGCCCCAGCATTTT.

This sequence joins TRBV5-5 and TRBJ2-1, with 13 bases lining up with TRBD2. J gave up 4 bases and V 3 bases, and 10 bases lay outside the gene matches. Per the germline V gene, CDR1 is SGHKS and CDR2 is YYEKEE (reference sequence). This CDR3 is built from 18 residues. CDR3 amino acids: CASSSPRTSGSWYNEQFF. CDR3 nucleotide sequence: TGTGCCAGCAGCTCCCCTCGGACTAGCGGGAGTTGGTACAATGAGCAGTTCTTC.

This clonotype was observed at least ten times. V is TRBV7-9 and J is TRBJ1-2; TRBD1 aligns across 9 bases. Losses at the gene ends were 5 bases for V and 3 bases for J; bases not matched to a gene: 10. CDR3 size: 16 residues. From germline, CDR1 is SEHNR and CDR2 FQNEAQ (reference sequence). CDR3 loop: CASSPPSGTGYYGYTF. In DNA, the CDR3 is TGTGCCAGCAGCCCCCCTAGTGGGACAGGGTACTATGGCTACACCTTC. Using reference TRBV7-9 and TRBJ1-2 for the parts outside the CDR3, the full variable domain is DTGVSQNPRHKITKRGQNVTFRCDPISEHNRLYWYRQTLGQGPEFLTYFQNEAQLEKSRLLSDRFSAERPKGSFSTLEIQRTEQGDSAMYLCASSPPSGTGYYGYTFGSGTRLTVV.

V and J are TRBV6-1 and TRBJ1-5; D is possibly TRBD1 (6 bases). The germline V and J ends were trimmed by 4 bases and 7 bases, with 11 bases remaining between them. The CDR3 spans 13 residues. In germline, CDR1 is MNHNS, CDR2 SASEGT. The CDR3 sequence: CASSGHRAQPQHF. The CDR3 DNA follows: TGTGCCAGCAGTGGACACAGGGCGCAGCCCCAGCATTTT.